These 28 T cell receptor beta chains came from one sample sequenced in a study of CD8 T cells in ankylosing spondylitis. No antigens are known for them. General study points: A TCR beta motif made of about eight highly homologous variants seemed typical of ankylosing spondylitis blood.

TCRdb recomputed calls from the 5' RACE reads with MiXCR, one row per CDR3 protein. Of around 91,000 distinct CDR3 sequences listed, approximately 9.6% are singletons. Sequencing was carried out using blood, either unsorted or a sorted T cell fraction (not recorded which). The receptors come from a male donor with ankylosing spondylitis.

The rearrangement uses TRBV20-1 and TRBJ2-1, with TRBD2 matching over 14 bases. Trimming cost V 0 bases and J 6 bases; bases outside gene matches: 10. The CDR3 consists of 18 residues. Germline CDR1 reads DFQATT; CDR2 reads SNEGSKA (reference sequence). Written as DNA, the CDR3 is TGCAGTGCTAGAGATAAGACTAGCGGGAGGGCGGGCTTCAATGAGCAGTTCTTC. Protein sequence: CSARDKTSGRAGFNEQFF.

This rearrangement joins TRBV20-1 to TRBJ2-3, with 9 nucleotides matching TRBD2. Per the germline V gene, CDR1 is DFQATT and CDR2 is SNEGSKA (reference sequence). The junction had 7 bases not matched to a gene; V was cut back by 3 bases and J by 3 bases. The CDR3 loop spans 15 amino acids. The CDR3 is CSASQREDPTDTQYF. DNA of the CDR3: TGCAGTGCTAGCCAGCGGGAGGACCCTACAGATACGCAGTATTTT.

This clonotype was seen many times. CDR3 in DNA: TGTGCCAGCAGACGGACACTAGTGGGCCCAGATACGCAGTATTTT. This translates into CASRRTLVGPDTQYF. The rearrangement links TRBV12-3 or TRBV12-4 to TRBJ2-3, with D perhaps being TRBD1 or TRBD2 (5 bases each). This CDR3 spans 15 amino acids. V shed 6 bases and J shed 4 bases, with 17 bases lying between them.

This clonotype showed up just a few times. The J gene is TRBJ2-1, the V gene TRBV6-1; 9 bases match TRBD2. CDR3 length equals 17 residues. CDR1 MNHNS and CDR2 SASEGT come from the germline V gene. Trimming took 0 bases from V and 2 from J; bases not matched to a gene: 5. CDR3 residues: CASSEAGLATPYNEQFF. In DNA, the CDR3 is TGTGCCAGCAGTGAAGCAGGACTAGCGACGCCCTACAATGAGCAGTTCTTC.

Details on this clonotype: This may be a read error: a much more frequent sequence differs by one nucleotide. The chain couples TRBV5-1 to TRBJ2-5; 10 positions agree with TRBD2. Trimming took 4 bases from V and 2 from J; bases not matched to a gene: 14. Germline assignment: CDR1 SGHRS and CDR2 YFSETQ. This CDR3 is 18 amino acids long. The CDR3 bases are TGCGCCAGCAGCCCCTCACCTAGCGGGAGACAAACTCAAGAGACCCAGTACTTC. It yields the protein CASSPSPSGRQTQETQYF.

CDR3 DNA sequence: TGTGCCAGCAGCCAAGGGGTAGGATACAATGAGCAGTTCTTC. Protein sequence: CASSQGVGYNEQFF. The rearrangement joins TRBV14 to TRBJ2-1; D uncertain. Germline assignment: CDR1 SGHDN and CDR2 FVKESK. The CDR3 has 14 residues. Trimming removed 1 base at V and 4 bases at J, with 8 bases between.

The chain combines TRBV7-8 with TRBJ1-2; 7 bases fit TRBD1. Germline V gene data show CDR1 as SGHVS and CDR2 as FQNEAQ. The junction had 7 bases not matched to a gene; V was cut back by 5 bases and J by 4 bases. The CDR3 runs to 14 residues. The CDR3 region is CASSPGGSGYGYTF. As DNA, the CDR3 is TGTGCCAGCAGCCCAGGGGGTAGTGGCTATGGCTACACCTTC.

This clonotype was seen ten or more times. The rearrangement joins TRBV29-1 to TRBJ1-2; 7 nucleotides align to TRBD1. The CDR3 runs 12 residues. Trimming cost V 7 bases and J 4 bases; bases outside gene matches: 6. Germline V gene lookup returns CDR1 SQVTM and CDR2 ANQGSEA. The CDR3 coding sequence is TGCAGCGCACGGACAGGCATCTATGGCTACACCTTC. Its protein is CSARTGIYGYTF.

V and J are TRBV19 and TRBJ2-1; D gene uncertain. CDR1 and CDR2 from the germline V gene are LNHDA and SQIVND (reference sequence). V lost 1 base, J lost 4 bases, and 5 bases lay in between. The CDR3 contains 13 residues. CDR3 in amino acids: CASSIAIYNEQFF. CDR3 nucleotides: TGTGCCAGTAGTATAGCCATTTACAATGAGCAGTTCTTC.

This clonotype has more than one count but fewer than ten. The chain is built from TRBV27 and TRBJ2-7; no firm D call. Germline V lookup: CDR1 MNHEY, CDR2 SMNVEV (reference sequence). This CDR3 is built from 11 residues. Deletions cut 10 bases from V and 3 bases from J, with 10 bases between. In DNA form, the CDR3 reads TGTGCCACGGGCATTATCTACGAGCAGTACTTC. It translates to CATGIIYEQYF.

This clonotype has at least ten counts. The rearrangement uses TRBV2 and TRBJ1-3; unclear D gene. V was trimmed by 6 bases and J by 5 bases, leaving 5 bases between them. In germline, CDR1 is SNHLY, CDR2 FYNNEI. CDR3 length: 11 amino acids. The CDR3 region has the DNA TGTGCCAGCAGGAACCGAAACACCATATATTTT. Its protein product is CASRNRNTIYF.

This clonotype was observed a handful of times. The chain recombines TRBV2 with TRBJ1-1; no clear D. V lost 7 bases to trimming and J lost 3 bases, with 3 bases between them. Looked up from germline, CDR1 is SNHLY and CDR2 is FYNNEI. The CDR3 has 10 residues. CDR3 in DNA: TGTGCCAGCACGTACACTGAAGCTTTCTTT. This codes for CASTYTEAFF.

This clonotype was recorded many times. This chain joins TRBV29-1 and TRBJ1-5, with 9 bases that match TRBD1. Germline trimming cut 5 bases from V and 7 bases from J; bases unmatched to any gene: 6. This CDR3 comprises 13 residues. The germline V gene encodes CDR1 SQVTM and CDR2 ANQGSEA. CDR3 amino acids: CSVSTGGGQPQHF. As DNA, the CDR3 is TGCAGCGTTTCGACAGGGGGAGGGCAGCCCCAGCATTTT.

The chain has TRBV9 and TRBJ2-3; TRBD1 aligns across 7 bases. The CDR3 extends over 15 amino acids. V gave up 4 bases and J gave up 0 bases; unmatched junction bases: 5. Per germline, CDR1 SGDLS and CDR2 YYNGEE. The CDR3 DNA reads as TGTGCCAGCAGCCCGGGACAGACTAGCACAGATACGCAGTATTTT. Translated, it gives CASSPGQTSTDTQYF.

The gene calls are TRBV27 and TRBJ2-1; a weak D match, TRBD1 (6 bases). The V end was cut by 5 bases, the J end by 8 bases, with 10 bases between. Germline V gene lookup returns CDR1 MNHEY and CDR2 SMNVEV (reference sequence). The CDR3 consists of 12 residues. Here the CDR3 DNA reads TGTGCCAGCAGTGTATGGGGGCATGAGCAGTTCTTC. Residues: CASSVWGHEQFF.

Ten or more counts support this clonotype. This chain joins TRBV11-2 and TRBJ2-7; D gene uncertain. V lost 1 base, J lost 3 bases, and 7 bases lay in between. This CDR3 is built from 13 residues. Germline lookup yields CDR1 SGHAT and CDR2 FQNNGV. CDR3: CASSLGQDYEQYF. The CDR3 DNA is TGTGCCAGCAGCTTAGGGCAGGACTACGAGCAGTACTTC.

This clonotype came up once. Possible read error: a much larger clone is one base away. The chain is built from TRBV5-6 and TRBJ2-3; D gene unclear. Germline CDR1 reads SGHDT; CDR2 reads YYEEEE. The length of the CDR3 is 13 residues. The DNA of the CDR3 is TGTGCCATCAGCCCCGACGGCACAGATACGCAGTATTTT. As protein: CAISPDGTDTQYF.

This clonotype was counted many times. This chain joins TRBV7-9 and TRBJ2-1; 7 nucleotides match TRBD1. V was pared by 0 bases and J by 8 bases, with 7 bases of the junction left unmatched. This CDR3 comprises 15 residues. Germline lookup yields CDR1 SEHNR and CDR2 FQNEAQ (reference sequence). The CDR3 spells CASSLAQGTVYEQFF. Here the CDR3 DNA reads TGTGCCAGCAGCTTAGCACAGGGGACGGTATATGAGCAGTTCTTC.

This clonotype was found many times. The chain uses TRBV27 and TRBJ1-2; weak D call: TRBD1 (6 bases). From germline, CDR1 is MNHEY and CDR2 SMNVEV (reference sequence). CDR3 length equals 14 residues. Trimming stripped 5 bases from V and 6 bases from J, with 16 bases between. The CDR3 spells CASSTTGSFDGYTF. The CDR3 DNA reads as TGTGCCAGCAGTACTACAGGGAGTTTCGATGGCTACACCTTC.

This clonotype was counted a few times. This chain connects TRBV30 to TRBJ1-1, with a tentative D call TRBD1 (5 bases). Germline-derived CDR1 and CDR2 are GTSNPN and SVGIG (reference sequence). The CDR3 is made up of 13 amino acids. The V and J ends lost 0 bases and 7 bases respectively, with 12 bases between them. The CDR3 spells CAWSVPSGIEAFF. The CDR3 DNA sequence: TGTGCCTGGAGTGTACCATCAGGGATTGAAGCTTTCTTT.

This clonotype occurred many times. The chain recombines TRBV6-1 with TRBJ1-1, with D uncertain. This CDR3 spans 13 amino acids. Deletions cut 2 bases from V and 1 base from J, with 5 bases between. Germline V gene lookup returns CDR1 MNHNS and CDR2 SASEGT. CDR3 residues: CASSERENTEAFF. CDR3 in DNA: TGTGCCAGCAGTGAACGGGAGAACACTGAAGCTTTCTTT.

This clonotype was counted ten times or more. V usage is TRBV7-9 and J usage is TRBJ2-3; D is possibly TRBD1 or TRBD2 (5 bases each). The CDR3 length is 14 residues. V was cut by 4 bases and J by 6 bases, with 14 bases left in between. Germline values: CDR1 SEHNR, CDR2 FQNEAQ (reference sequence). In nucleotides, the CDR3 is TGTGCCAGCAGCTCCGGGGACCGCTGGGATACGCAGTATTTT. The encoded protein is CASSSGDRWDTQYF.

This clonotype came up many times. The chain carries TRBV12-3 or TRBV12-4 and TRBJ1-1; D is perhaps TRBD1 (5 bases). V dropped 5 bases and J dropped 1 base, with 11 bases sitting between them. There are 14 residues in the CDR3. CDR3 sequence: CASSATGPNTEAFF. CDR3 sequence (DNA): TGTGCCAGCAGTGCAACGGGACCGAACACTGAAGCTTTCTTT.

The V and J genes are TRBV10-1 and TRBJ1-5, with no clear D. Germline V lookup: CDR1 WNHNN, CDR2 SYGVQD (reference sequence). The CDR3 contains 15 residues. The ends were cut back, 6 bases at V and 3 bases at J, with 15 bases in the middle. DNA of the CDR3: TGCGCCAGCAGGGAAGGCGGGGTCTACAATCAGCCCCAGCATTTT. It codes for CASREGGVYNQPQHF.

The chain links TRBV11-2 to TRBJ2-1; no clear D. Germline CDR1 and CDR2: SGHAT and FQNNGV. The length of the CDR3 is 18 residues. V was cut by 0 bases and J by 3 bases, with 18 bases left in between. As DNA, the CDR3 is TGTGCCAGCAGCTTAGAGGCCCTACTGTATTCCTTCTACAATGAGCAGTTCTTC. This sequence encodes CASSLEALLYSFYNEQFF.

This clonotype occurred many times. The chain combines TRBV7-8 with TRBJ1-1; the match to TRBD1 covers 8 bases. From germline, CDR1 is SGHVS and CDR2 FQNEAQ. Trimming removed 1 base from V and 0 bases from J; junction bases left unmatched: 7. CDR3 length: 17 amino acids. CDR3 in DNA: TGTGCCAGCAGCTTAGGGCAGGGGGCGGGAGTGAACACTGAAGCTTTCTTT. It encodes CASSLGQGAGVNTEAFF.

This clonotype has at least ten counts. The chain recombines TRBV7-2 with TRBJ2-1; D ambiguous. Germline CDR1 reads SGHTA; CDR2 reads FQGNSA. V gave up 5 bases and J gave up 0 bases, with 8 bases separating them. The CDR3 contains 14 residues. This CDR3 is CASSLDVSYNEQFF. CDR3 nucleotide sequence: TGTGCCAGCAGCCTGGACGTCTCCTACAATGAGCAGTTCTTC.

In its sample, this clonotype was seen a few times. V is TRBV27 and J is TRBJ1-1; D gene unclear. This CDR3 region has 13 residues. V was pared by 5 bases and J by 1 base, with 8 bases between. CDR1 is MNHEY, CDR2 SMNVEV, per germline (reference sequence). The CDR3 bases are TGTGCCAGCAGTATAGGGAAGAACACTGAAGCTTTCTTT. Its protein product is CASSIGKNTEAFF.